Listed here are 5 T cell receptor beta chains from one sample, sequenced in a study of T cells expressing NK-cell markers. TCRdb re-analyzed the 5' RACE reads; it lists each CDR3 protein once, without DNA. This sample's table reports 350,000 to 400,000 distinct CDR3 sequences. Sequencing was carried out using blood T cells: a sorted CD56 or NKG2C T cell subset, CD4+ or CD8+ T cells, or bulk PBMC T cells (not recorded which). Source of these receptors: a woman aged 45-65 years in good health.

V gene TRBV10-3 combines with J gene TRBJ2-3. Per the germline V gene, CDR1 is ENHRY and CDR2 is SYGVKD. The CDR3 covers 12 residues. Here the CDR3 reads CAIRTVTDTQYF.

This rearrangement joins TRBV20-1 to TRBJ2-7; TCRdb lists TRBD2, though no DNA is available to test this call. The CDR3 covers 13 residues. From germline, CDR1 is DFQATT and CDR2 SNEGSKA (reference sequence). This chain's CDR3 is CSALLRGTYEQYF.

The chain recombines TRBV11-2 with TRBJ2-7. CDR1 and CDR2 from the germline V gene are SGHAT and FQNNGV. The CDR3 has 14 residues. CDR3 residues: CASSFVGRPYEQYF.

The chain employs TRBV7-9 and TRBJ2-1; with no DNA, the TCRdb D assignment of TRBD2 cannot be verified. The CDR3 totals 12 residues. Germline V gives CDR1 SEHNR, CDR2 FQNEAQ (reference sequence). The CDR3 is CASSLETRSRFF.

The chain links TRBV5-6 to TRBJ2-4. Germline CDR1 is SGHDT and CDR2 is YYEEEE. The length of the CDR3 is 13 residues. CDR3 sequence: CASSHSYKNIQYF.